The 10 T cell receptor beta chains in this list originate from one sample, sequenced in a study of T cells in localized non-small cell lung cancer. Repertoires were generated with immunoSEQ multiplex PCR, while TCRdb's copy carries only in-frame clones and drops some. In the table there are approximately 2,000 clones, about a fifth of which are singletons. Sample: lung tumor tissue, taken before any cancer treatment. The receptors come from a male donor at least 60 years old with stage I lung adenocarcinoma.

J is TRBJ2-1 and V is TRBV9, with D tentatively TRBD2 (5 bases). The CDR3 loop spans 13 amino acids. The V and J ends lost 5 bases and 9 bases respectively, with 15 bases between them. The germline CDR1 and CDR2 sequences are SGDLS and YYNGEE. CDR3 sequence reads: CASSLDPSGEQFF. The CDR3 bases are TGTGCCAGCAGTCTAGACCCGAGCGGTGAGCAGTTCTTC. The full variable domain, completed using reference TRBV9 and TRBJ2-1, is DSGVTQTPKHLITATGQRVTLRCSPRSGDLSVYWYQQSLDQGLQFLIQYYNGEERAKGNILERFSAQQFPDLHSELNLSSLELGDSALYFCASSLDPSGEQFFGPGTRLTVL.

The chain uses TRBV6-8 and TRBJ1-1; tentatively, D is TRBD1 (5 bases). The CDR3 is 15 residues long. V lost 2 bases, J lost 4 bases, and 14 bases lay in between. Looked up from germline, CDR1 is MNHGY and CDR2 is SAAAGT. The chain's CDR3 is CASSYQNVGGTEAFF. The CDR3 nucleotides are TGTGCCAGCAGTTACCAAAACGTGGGGGGCACTGAAGCTTTCTTT.

This chain uses TRBV5-1 with TRBJ1-1; tentative D call: TRBD1 (5 bases). Trimming left V 0 bases short and J 3 bases short, with 9 bases between. Germline lookup yields CDR1 SGHRS and CDR2 YFSETQ. The CDR3 contains 14 residues. The CDR3, as DNA: TGCGCCAGCAGCTTGGGCAGGGAGGACACTGAAGCTTTCTTT. Its protein is CASSLGREDTEAFF.

The table lists this clone with a few counts. The chain carries TRBV9 and TRBJ1-6; D unclear. The CDR3 contains 12 residues. V lost 7 bases, J lost 10 bases, and 12 bases lay in between. In germline, CDR1 is SGDLS, CDR2 YYNGEE. The CDR3 nucleotides are TGTGCCAGCCAATCAGAAGGCTCACCCCTCCACTTT. Protein: CASQSEGSPLHF.

This clone is large within its sample. This chain links TRBV11-3 with TRBJ2-7; 12 nucleotides match TRBD2. This CDR3 is built from 16 residues. The J segment lost 3 bases and the V segment lost 2 bases, leaving 5 bases of the junction unmatched. Germline CDR1 and CDR2: SGHNT and YENEEA. In DNA form, the CDR3 reads TGTGCCAGCAGCTTACCTGCGACTAGCGGGGGCTACGAGCAGTACTTC. Its protein product is CASSLPATSGGYEQYF.

This clone was seen more than once but under ten times. The V call is TRBV11-3, the J call TRBJ1-1, with D possibly matching TRBD1 (6 bases). V was trimmed by 5 bases and J by 7 bases, leaving 17 bases between them. The CDR3 covers 14 residues. CDR1 is SGHNT and CDR2 is YENEEA in the germline V gene. The CDR3 loop reads CASSLTRDTYEAFF. The CDR3 region has the DNA TGTGCCAGCAGCCTTACCCGGGACACCTATGAAGCTTTCTTT.

The rearrangement joins TRBV9 to TRBJ1-1; 8 bases agree with TRBD1. The trim removed 6 bases at V and 9 bases at J, leaving 7 bases unmatched. Germline V CDR1 and CDR2: SGDLS, YYNGEE. The CDR3 totals 12 residues. The CDR3 is CASILRTGKAFF. The CDR3 DNA sequence: TGTGCCAGCATCTTAAGGACAGGGAAAGCTTTCTTT.

This clone was counted a few times. This rearrangement joins TRBV11-3 to TRBJ1-5; no clear D. With 3 bases removed from V and 5 bases from J, the gap between germline ends came to 17 bases. Looked up from germline, CDR1 is SGHNT and CDR2 is YENEEA. The CDR3 extends over 16 amino acids. CDR3 nucleotides: TGTGCCAGCAGCTTGGTTGGCTCCGCAGCCCATCAGCCCCAGCATTTT. As protein: CASSLVGSAAHQPQHF. The full variable domain, with the rest looked up from reference TRBV11-3 and TRBJ1-5, is EAGVVQSPRYKIIEKKQPVAFWCNPISGHNTLYWYLQNLGQGPELLIRYENEEAVDDSQLPKDRFSAERLKGVDSTLKIQPAELGDSAVYLCASSLVGSAAHQPQHFGDGTRLSIL.

The chain joins TRBV29-1 to TRBJ2-7, with TRBD1 identical over 7 bases. The ends lost 4 bases at V and 0 bases at J; junction bases unmatched: 3. CDR3 length: 13 residues. The germline V gene encodes CDR1 SQVTM and CDR2 ANQGSEA. The CDR3 sequence: CSVAQGSSYEQYF. The DNA for the CDR3 is TGCAGCGTTGCACAGGGGTCCTCCTACGAGCAGTACTTC.

This sequence joins TRBV7-2 and TRBJ1-1, with no clear D. Deletions cut 5 bases from V and 2 bases from J, with 9 bases between. CDR3 length: 13 amino acids. The germline V gene has CDR1 SGHTA and CDR2 FQGNSA. DNA for the CDR3: TGTGCCAGCAGCCCCGGGAGTAACACTGAAGCTTTCTTT. This codes for CASSPGSNTEAFF.